These T cell receptor beta chains were read from a single sample in a study of T cells after yellow fever vaccination. In TCRdb, the 5' RACE reads were re-called with MiXCR into one record per CDR3 protein. The table records over 65,000 distinct CDR3 sequences, more than 10% of them present only once. Sequencing used CD8+ T cells not binding an NS4B(214-222) dextramer, sorted from PBMCs, obtained approximately 20 days after the first yellow fever vaccination. The receptors come from a man younger than 35 who received the YFV17D yellow fever vaccine. Both conserved end residues are part of each CDR3. The order of the fields is V gene, J gene, clone size, CDR3 protein. Clone sizes are given selectively: once, few, many, or a class where the clone is expanded.

v_gene: TRBV7-2; j_gene: TRBJ2-1; abundance: .; CDR3aa: CASSLGTDSNEQFF
v_gene: TRBV7-9; j_gene: TRBJ2-7; abundance: large; CDR3aa: CASSALDRDTYEQYF
v_gene: TRBV27; j_gene: TRBJ2-1; abundance: .; CDR3aa: CASSFSWCHEQFF
v_gene: TRBV6-5; j_gene: TRBJ1-1; abundance: few; CDR3aa: CASSHSGGGAEAFF
v_gene: TRBV4-3; j_gene: TRBJ1-2; abundance: few; CDR3aa: CASSQDTGAGGYTF
v_gene: TRBV6-5; j_gene: TRBJ1-2; abundance: few; CDR3aa: CASSYIGSYGYTF
v_gene: TRBV10-3; j_gene: TRBJ2-1; abundance: .; CDR3aa: CAISESTEPYNEQFF
v_gene: TRBV29-1; j_gene: TRBJ2-7; abundance: .; CDR3aa: CSVLLGRGAAWEQYF
v_gene: TRBV7-3; j_gene: TRBJ2-1; abundance: .; CDR3aa: CASSLTPYLHSHNEQFF
v_gene: TRBV6-5; j_gene: TRBJ2-2; abundance: few; CDR3aa: CASSYGQVGELFF
v_gene: TRBV6-2/TRBV6-3; j_gene: TRBJ2-3; abundance: few; CDR3aa: CASSLTGADTQYF
v_gene: TRBV4-3; j_gene: TRBJ1-1; abundance: .; CDR3aa: CASSPYRGNTEAFF
v_gene: TRBV27; j_gene: TRBJ1-5; abundance: .; CDR3aa: CASRTGLGNQPQHF
v_gene: TRBV4-2; j_gene: TRBJ2-1; abundance: many; CDR3aa: CASLSGGTTYNEQFF
v_gene: TRBV11-2; j_gene: TRBJ2-5; abundance: few; CDR3aa: CASSVGTYSKETQYF
v_gene: TRBV29-1; j_gene: TRBJ2-3; abundance: few; CDR3aa: CSVVSWDTQYF
v_gene: TRBV4-1; j_gene: TRBJ2-3; abundance: few; CDR3aa: CASSPQGLLTDTQYF
v_gene: TRBV27; j_gene: TRBJ2-5; abundance: .; CDR3aa: CASSLFRPPALYQETQYF
v_gene: TRBV15; j_gene: TRBJ2-3; abundance: .; CDR3aa: CATSRGSLAVDTQYF
v_gene: TRBV6-5; j_gene: TRBJ1-4; abundance: .; CDR3aa: CASRQIGEKLFF
v_gene: TRBV13; j_gene: TRBJ2-6; abundance: .; CDR3aa: CASSLGRSGGGTGANVLTF
v_gene: TRBV15; j_gene: TRBJ2-1; abundance: .; CDR3aa: CATKTPSGGARNEQFF
v_gene: TRBV5-6; j_gene: TRBJ2-7; abundance: few; CDR3aa: CASSFGLAFYEQYF
v_gene: TRBV4-3; j_gene: TRBJ1-1; abundance: .; CDR3aa: CASSLTLGSSEAFF
v_gene: TRBV9; j_gene: TRBJ2-5; abundance: few; CDR3aa: CASSVQGAQETQYF
v_gene: TRBV4-3; j_gene: TRBJ1-1; abundance: .; CDR3aa: CASSQRFPGQGYSNTEAFF
v_gene: TRBV7-8; j_gene: TRBJ2-3; abundance: .; CDR3aa: CASSFLADTSPSDTQYF
v_gene: TRBV12-3/TRBV12-4; j_gene: TRBJ2-3; abundance: few; CDR3aa: CASSLGGWADTQYF
v_gene: TRBV4-1; j_gene: TRBJ1-2; abundance: .; CDR3aa: CASSHQGQVYGYTF
v_gene: TRBV4-1; j_gene: TRBJ2-7; abundance: .; CDR3aa: CASRPTVQGTSYEQYF
v_gene: TRBV11-1; j_gene: TRBJ2-1; abundance: .; CDR3aa: CASSTPSGVSYNEQFF
v_gene: TRBV12-3/TRBV12-4; j_gene: TRBJ2-1; abundance: .; CDR3aa: CASGTDGGGSYNEQFF
v_gene: TRBV12-3/TRBV12-4; j_gene: TRBJ1-1; abundance: few; CDR3aa: CASSLAQLQEAFF
v_gene: TRBV5-6; j_gene: TRBJ1-6; abundance: .; CDR3aa: CASSLMNSPLHF